These 4 T cell receptor beta chains originate from one sample sequenced in a study of T cell clonality in common variable immunodeficiency. Only in-frame clones appear in the TCRdb table, and some are missing; sequencing was by immunoSEQ multiplex PCR. The sample shows tens of thousands of clones, none of them appearing just once. The sequenced sample consisted of peripheral blood mononuclear cells. The receptors shown here come from a person aged 18 to 70 in good health.

This clone appeared many times. The read terminates 3 residues ahead of where the CDR3 ends, so the germline J gene completes it. The gene calls are TRBV6-1 and TRBJ2-3; D not resolved. There are 14 residues in the CDR3. CDR1 and CDR2 (germline): MNHNS, SASEGT. The V end lost 3 bases, the J end lost 1 base, and 8 bases lay between the germline ends. The CDR3 protein is CASSEKGGTDTQYF. The CDR3 bases that were read are TGTGCCAGCAGTGAGAAGGGTGGCACAGATACG.

This clone appeared many times. The missing CDR3 end, 3 residues past where the read stops, is filled in from the germline J gene. The genes are TRBV20-1 and TRBJ2-2, with 8 bases fitting TRBD1. This CDR3 has 14 amino acids. Per germline, CDR1 DFQATT and CDR2 SNEGSKA (reference sequence). The CDR3 bases that were read are TGCAGTGCTAGAGACACAGGGGGAGGTGAAAAG. This encodes CSARDTGGGEK. The full CDR3 is CSARDTGGGEKLFF.

Ten or more counts support this clone. The read halts 3 residues ahead of the CDR3 end, with the missing end drawn from the germline J gene. The V gene is TRBV18, the J gene TRBJ1-2, with no clear D. The CDR3 length is 17 residues. CDR1 and CDR2 (germline): KGHSH, LQKENI. The sequenced part of the CDR3 DNA is TGTGCCAGCTCACCTGTCGCTACTTTAGCGGGAGAGCACGAG. Translated: CASSPVATLAGEHE. The whole CDR3 sequence reads CASSPVATLAGEHEYTF.

This clone was found many times. The read finishes 3 residues shy of the CDR3 end, and the germline J gene is used to complete it. This sequence joins TRBV7-8 and TRBJ1-6, with D possibly matching TRBD1 (5 bases). The CDR3 runs to 12 residues. V lost 5 bases to trimming and J lost 9 bases, with 8 bases between them. Per the germline V gene, CDR1 is SGHVS and CDR2 is FQNEAQ. CDR3 loop: CASSAGISPLHF. The CDR3 bases that were read are TGTGCCAGCAGCGCAGGGATTTCACCC.